This note documents a single T cell receptor (beta chain) sequence. Its antigen is unknown. This sample was included in a study of cytomegalovirus exposure and HLA in healthy donors. Findings and caveats of the study: Some V segments, including TRBV6-2 and TRBV6-3, were excluded as indistinguishable. A later analysis reported that several of the most significant clusters appeared to be linked to common viral pathogens, among them Epstein-Barr virus. Upon later analysis, HLA-associated TCR beta chains proved more clonally expanded than other, equally common chains.

Germline loops: CDR1 SNHLY, CDR2 FYNNEI. J gave up 5 bases and V 6 bases, and 2 bases lay outside the gene matches. The CDR3 is made up of 13 amino acids. Both 60 Vbeta primers and 13 Jbeta primers went into the PCR. The protocol was immunoSEQ multiplex PCR, while the TCRdb copy is restricted to in-frame clones and leaves out a portion. The table records a few hundred thousand clones, about 80% of them present only once. Sample: PBMCs. V is TRBV2 and J is TRBJ2-3; 10 bases are shared with TRBD2. This TCR derives from a girl aged 2-10 years in good health and CMV-seronegative. The CDR3 reads CASRGLAEDTQYF. CDR3 bases: TGTGCCAGCAGAGGACTAGCGGAAGATACGCAGTATTTT.